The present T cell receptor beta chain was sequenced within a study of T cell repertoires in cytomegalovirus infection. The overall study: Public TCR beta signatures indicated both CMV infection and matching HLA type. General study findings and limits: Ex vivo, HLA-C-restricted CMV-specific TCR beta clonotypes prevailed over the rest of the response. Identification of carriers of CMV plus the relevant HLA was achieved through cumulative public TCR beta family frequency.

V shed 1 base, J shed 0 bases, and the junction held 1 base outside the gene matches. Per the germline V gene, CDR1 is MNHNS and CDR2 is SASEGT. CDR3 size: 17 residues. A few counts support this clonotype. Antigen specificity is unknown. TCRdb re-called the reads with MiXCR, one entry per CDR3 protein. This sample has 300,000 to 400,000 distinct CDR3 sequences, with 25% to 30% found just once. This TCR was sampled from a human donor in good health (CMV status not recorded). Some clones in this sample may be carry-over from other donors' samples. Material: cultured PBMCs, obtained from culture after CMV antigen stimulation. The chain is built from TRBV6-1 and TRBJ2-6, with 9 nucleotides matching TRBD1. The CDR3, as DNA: TGTGCCAGCAGTGAAGGGGACAGGGTCTCTGGGGCCAACGTCCTGACTTTC. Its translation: CASSEGDRVSGANVLTF.